The 15 T cell receptor beta chains presented below share a single source sample, sequenced in a study of vaccination and CD4 T cells after COVID-19. Their cognate antigens are unknown. An Oncomine TCR Beta short-read assay was used to sequence the DNA from cultured CD4+ T cells. TCRdb independently ran MiXCR on the PCR reads; one entry per CDR3 protein. The sample shows approximately 12,000 distinct CDR3 sequences, roughly 54% of them seen only once. Treatment here: roughly ten-day PBMC culture with coronavirus spike peptide pools or control peptides (ViraFEST assay). The specimen sequenced was CD4+ T cells from blood, cultured in vitro. The receptors stem from a human donor who had recovered from COVID-19.

J is TRBJ1-1 and V is TRBV5-1; no definite D call. CDR3 length: 14 residues. V was clipped by 0 bases and J by 2 bases, with 8 bases between them. The germline V gene has CDR1 SGHRS and CDR2 YFSETQ. CDR3 amino acids: CASSLGVANTEAFF. The CDR3 nucleotides are TGCGCCAGCAGCTTGGGGGTTGCCAACACTGAAGCTTTCTTT.

This clonotype was seen just once. The J gene is TRBJ2-1, the V gene TRBV2; unclear D gene. This CDR3 has 12 residues. Germline CDR1 is SNHLY and CDR2 is FYNNEI. The ends were cut back, 6 bases at V and 9 bases at J, with 12 bases in the middle. CDR3 in amino acids: CASRADHPEQFF. In DNA form, the CDR3 reads TGTGCCAGCAGGGCAGATCATCCTGAGCAGTTCTTC.

This chain connects TRBV6-2 or TRBV6-3 to TRBJ1-5; 12 nucleotides match TRBD1. The ends lost 2 bases at V and 4 bases at J; junction bases unmatched: 24. This CDR3 region has 23 residues. Germline values: CDR1 MNHEY, CDR2 SVGEGT. CDR3 amino acids: CASSYEAGQGARPILRQNQPQHF. As DNA, the CDR3 is TGTGCCAGCAGTTACGAGGCGGGACAGGGGGCTCGACCCATCCTGCGGCAAAATCAGCCCCAGCATTTT.

The V and J genes are TRBV6-1 and TRBJ1-2; no definite D call. The CDR3 is 14 amino acids. The V gene's germline CDR1 is MNHNS and CDR2 SASEGT. Deletions cut 4 bases from V and 4 bases from J, with 13 bases between. In nucleotides, the CDR3 is TGTGCCAGCAGTGTCCTCCGGACGGGCTATGGCTACACCTTC. The encoded protein is CASSVLRTGYGYTF.

This sequence joins TRBV20-1 and TRBJ2-7; TRBD2 matches at 9 bases. Germline trimming cut 5 bases from V and 0 bases from J; bases unmatched to any gene: 5. Germline CDR1 is DFQATT and CDR2 is SNEGSKA (reference sequence). The length of the CDR3 is 14 residues. The CDR3 spells CSAEGLATSYEQYF. CDR3 coding DNA: TGCAGTGCTGAAGGACTAGCGACCTCCTACGAGCAGTACTTC.

There are a few counts of this clonotype. The chain carries TRBV6-2 or TRBV6-3 and TRBJ1-5; TRBD1 might be the D (6 bases). This CDR3 has 17 residues. The V gene lost 7 bases and the J gene lost 0 bases, with 19 bases spanning the gap. The germline gives CDR1 MNHEY, CDR2 SVGEGT. The CDR3 DNA follows: TGTGCCAGCACCTTCTCGAGGGGGAAGAATAGCAATCAGCCCCAGCATTTT. Residues: CASTFSRGKNSNQPQHF.

This clonotype was counted a few times. The V and J genes are TRBV11-1 and TRBJ2-5; 14 positions match TRBD2. Germline assignment: CDR1 SGHAT and CDR2 FQDESV (reference sequence). The junction had 1 base not matched to a gene; V was cut back by 5 bases and J by 5 bases. The CDR3 is made up of 14 amino acids. CDR3 in DNA: TGTGCCAGCAGCAGGACTAGCGGGAGGGAGACCCAGTACTTC. It translates to CASSRTSGRETQYF. The variable domain in full, completed from reference TRBV11-1 and TRBJ2-5, reads EAEVAQSPRYKITEKSQAVAFWCDPISGHATLYWYRQILGQGPELLVQFQDESVVDDSQLPKDRFSAERLKGVDSTLKIQPAELGDSAMYLCASSRTSGRETQYFGPGTRLLVL.

J is TRBJ1-1 and V is TRBV27; D perhaps matches TRBD1 (5 bases). Trimming left V 6 bases short and J 4 bases short, with 21 bases between. CDR1 and CDR2 from the germline V gene are MNHEY and SMNVEV (reference sequence). The CDR3 is made up of 16 amino acids. The CDR3 spells CASSPSPRVGITEAFF. CDR3 in DNA: TGTGCCAGCAGCCCCAGCCCCAGGGTCGGTATCACTGAAGCTTTCTTT.

There are a few counts of this clonotype. The chain links TRBV6-1 to TRBJ2-3; TRBD1 is a possible D gene (5 bases). Between the trimmed V and J ends, which lost 6 bases and 8 bases, there was a span of 12 bases. Germline CDR1 and CDR2: MNHNS and SASEGT. CDR3 length equals 12 residues. CDR3 bases: TGTGCCAGCAGCCCCCAGGGTTCTACGCAGTATTTT. Amino acids: CASSPQGSTQYF.

V gene TRBV7-6 combines with J gene TRBJ2-7; D not resolved. Germline lookup yields CDR1 SGHVS and CDR2 FNYEAQ. The CDR3 spans 13 residues. V was pared by 1 base and J by 4 bases, with 8 bases between. CDR3 in DNA: TGTGCCAGCAGCTTAGATGGTTCTTACGAGCAGTACTTC. Protein sequence: CASSLDGSYEQYF.

The chain combines TRBV7-9 with TRBJ2-7, with D perhaps matching TRBD1 or TRBD2 (5 bases each). V was clipped by 5 bases and J by 0 bases, with 11 bases between them. The CDR3 sequence is 14 residues long. Germline CDR1 SEHNR, CDR2 FQNEAQ (reference sequence). The CDR3 DNA reads TGTGCCAGCAGCCCTCAGGGAGTCTCCTACGAGCAGTACTTC. It codes for CASSPQGVSYEQYF.

This clonotype was observed a handful of times. The V and J genes are TRBV2 and TRBJ2-2; 8 positions agree with TRBD1. The CDR3 has 14 amino acids. J was trimmed by 8 bases and V by 6 bases; bases with no gene match: 8. Germline V gene data show CDR1 as SNHLY and CDR2 as FYNNEI. DNA for the CDR3: TGTGCCAGCAGCGAGACAGGGGCCGAAGGGGAGCTGTTTTTT. It is translated as CASSETGAEGELFF. Full variable domain (remainder filled in from reference TRBV2 and TRBJ2-2): EPEVTQTPSHQVTQMGQEVILRCVPISNHLYFYWYRQILGQKVEFLVSFYNNEISEKSEIFDDQFSVERPDGSNFTLKIRSTKLEDSAMYFCASSETGAEGELFFGEGSRLTVL.

The chain couples TRBV5-8 to TRBJ2-5; TRBD2 matches 12 bases. This CDR3 has 15 residues. Germline V gene lookup returns CDR1 SGHTS and CDR2 YDEGEE. Trimming cost V 5 bases and J 5 bases; bases outside gene matches: 7. CDR3 loop: CASRSSGRAGETQYF. For the CDR3, the DNA is TGTGCCAGCAGGTCTAGCGGGAGGGCCGGCGAGACCCAGTACTTC.

This chain joins TRBV5-4 and TRBJ2-2; no firm D call. This CDR3 contains 16 residues. Germline loops: CDR1 SGHNT, CDR2 YYREEE (reference sequence). Trimming removed 0 bases from V and 0 bases from J, with 9 bases in between. As DNA, the CDR3 is TGTGCCAGCAGCTTGGCCACTCCACCGAACACCGGGGAGCTGTTTTTT. It yields the protein CASSLATPPNTGELFF.

This clonotype was detected a few times. The chain recombines TRBV6-5 with TRBJ1-2; 8 bases fit TRBD1. The length of the CDR3 is 16 residues. Germline V gene lookup returns CDR1 MNHEY and CDR2 SVGAGI. V dropped 0 bases and J dropped 4; count of bases not matched to a gene: 7. In nucleotides, the CDR3 is TGTGCCAGCAGTTACTCGGGAGGACAGGGAGGCTATGGCTACACCTTC. It is translated as CASSYSGGQGGYGYTF.